These 25 T cell receptor beta chains came from one sample sequenced in a study of cytomegalovirus exposure and HLA in healthy donors. In the PCR, 60 Vbeta and 13 Jbeta primers were used. Clones were sequenced by immunoSEQ multiplex PCR, and TCRdb holds only the in-frame ones, with some missing. The sample yields about 120,000 clones, approximately 69% seen once. Sequencing was performed on PBMCs. These receptors were collected from a woman aged 45-65 years in good health and CMV-seropositive.

The chain links TRBV10-1 to TRBJ1-2; D remains unclear. The CDR3 extends over 14 amino acids. The V end was cut by 3 bases, the J end by 5 bases, with 13 bases between. Germline assignment: CDR1 WNHNN and CDR2 SYGVQD (reference sequence). In DNA form, the CDR3 reads TGCGCCAGCAGTGATTCCGGGAACAATTATGGCTACACCTTC. Its translation: CASSDSGNNYGYTF.

The V call is TRBV4-3, the J call TRBJ2-1, with D uncertain. The CDR3 sequence is 12 residues long. Per germline, CDR1 LGHNA and CDR2 YSLEER. V lost 1 base and J 8 bases, leaving 6 bases between the germline ends. This CDR3 is CASSQVSDEQFF. CDR3 DNA sequence: TGCGCCAGCAGCCAAGTTTCCGATGAGCAGTTCTTC.

The genes are TRBV15 and TRBJ1-2; D perhaps matches TRBD1 (6 bases). Germline-derived CDR1 and CDR2 are LNHNV and YYDKDF (reference sequence). V was pared by 3 bases and J by 4 bases, with 18 bases between. The CDR3 is made up of 16 amino acids. CDR3: CATSSYRAGASYGYTF. As DNA, the CDR3 is TGTGCCACCAGCAGTTACAGGGCCGGGGCGAGCTATGGCTACACCTTC.

V and J are TRBV4-3 and TRBJ2-1, with 12 bases fitting TRBD2. The V gene's germline CDR1 is LGHNA and CDR2 YSLEER. This CDR3 is 17 amino acids long. V shed 1 base, J shed 2 bases, and the junction held 3 bases outside the gene matches. This chain's CDR3 is CASSQGTSGVPYNEQFF. The DNA for the CDR3 is TGCGCCAGCAGCCAAGGGACTAGCGGGGTTCCCTACAATGAGCAGTTCTTC.

The V and J genes are TRBV5-1 and TRBJ1-2; D possibly corresponds to TRBD1 (6 bases). V was shortened by 4 bases and J by 2 bases, with 9 bases between the two germline ends. The CDR3 is 13 amino acids. Germline values: CDR1 SGHRS, CDR2 YFSETQ. The CDR3 spells CASSTGQNYGYTF. In DNA form, the CDR3 reads TGCGCCAGCAGCACCGGACAGAACTATGGCTACACCTTC.

The chain is built from TRBV5-4 and TRBJ2-1; D ambiguous. The V end was cut by 0 bases, the J end by 0 bases, with 10 bases between. This CDR3 is built from 16 residues. Germline CDR1 SGHNT, CDR2 YYREEE (reference sequence). The CDR3 DNA sequence: TGTGCCAGCAGCTTGGTGGGCTTCAGCTCCTACAATGAGCAGTTCTTC. As protein: CASSLVGFSSYNEQFF.

This clone was observed a single time. This sample includes further DNA sequences coding for the same CDR3. This chain joins TRBV6-5 and TRBJ2-7; possible D gene TRBD1, 5 bases. The CDR3 runs 13 residues. V was cut by 7 bases and J by 6 bases, with 16 bases left in between. CDR1 MNHEY and CDR2 SVGAGI come from the germline V gene. The CDR3 DNA is TGTGCCAGCAACAGGCCTCTTTTCCTCGAGCAGTACTTC. It specifies CASNRPLFLEQYF.

CDR3 nucleotide sequence: TGTGCCAGCAGCCTGAGGGAACTGTATGGCTACACCTTC. Translating it yields CASSLRELYGYTF. The chain has TRBV7-9 and TRBJ1-2; D gene ambiguous. Trimming pared 5 bases from V and 5 bases from J, leaving 12 bases between. The CDR3 length is 13 residues. The germline V gene encodes CDR1 SEHNR and CDR2 FQNEAQ (reference sequence).

This clone was seen just once. This rearrangement joins TRBV11-2 to TRBJ2-7, with TRBD1 matching over 8 bases. With V trimmed by 5 bases and J by 0 bases, 12 bases remained unmatched. Germline values: CDR1 SGHAT, CDR2 FQNNGV. This CDR3 has 17 residues. CDR3 DNA: TGTGCCAGCAGCCCATTAAACCGACAGGGGTCCTCCTACGAGCAGTACTTC. Translating gives CASSPLNRQGSSYEQYF.

The chain carries TRBV18 and TRBJ1-5; D remains ambiguous. CDR1 is KGHSH and CDR2 is LQKENI in the germline V gene. V was cut by 5 bases and J by 0 bases, with 11 bases left in between. The CDR3 extends over 15 amino acids. Here the CDR3 reads CASSTTAYSNQPQHF. The CDR3 DNA reads TGTGCCAGCTCAACGACTGCTTATAGCAATCAGCCCCAGCATTTT. The entire variable domain, with the rest obtained from reference TRBV18 and TRBJ1-5, is as follows: NAGVMQNPRHLVRRRGQEARLRCSPMKGHSHVYWYRQLPEEGLKFMVYLQKENIIDESGMPKERFSAEFPKEGPSILRIQQVVRGDSAAYFCASSTTAYSNQPQHFGDGTRLSIL.

The V gene is TRBV28, the J gene TRBJ2-7, with D perhaps matching TRBD1 (5 bases). Per the germline V gene, CDR1 is MDHEN and CDR2 is SYDVKM. This CDR3 is built from 14 residues. Trimming pared 3 bases from V and 4 bases from J, leaving 13 bases between. The CDR3 coding sequence is TGTGCCAGCAGTTTCCAGGGTTTAACATACGAGCAGTACTTC. It specifies CASSFQGLTYEQYF.

This rearrangement joins TRBV6-1 to TRBJ2-7, with 7 bases matching TRBD2. J was trimmed by 5 bases and V by 8 bases; bases with no gene match: 12. CDR1 and CDR2 (germline): MNHNS, SASEGT. The CDR3 is 14 amino acids. The CDR3 region is CASHSGRRANEQYF. CDR3 sequence (DNA): TGTGCCAGCCACTCCGGGAGGCGCGCCAACGAGCAGTACTTC.

The CDR3 DNA sequence: TGTGCCAGCAGCTTAGGGGACAGGCGCCTAACCACACCGGACACCATATATTTT. It encodes CASSLGDRRLTTPDTIYF. The genes are TRBV5-4 and TRBJ1-3; 8 bases fit TRBD1. Per the germline V gene, CDR1 is SGHNT and CDR2 is YYREEE (reference sequence). The CDR3 runs to 18 residues. Trimming took 2 bases from V and 8 from J; bases not matched to a gene: 18.

The chain carries TRBV10-1 and TRBJ2-3; 12 bases line up with TRBD2. CDR1 is WNHNN and CDR2 is SYGVQD in the germline V gene (reference sequence). V lost 9 bases to trimming and J lost 4 bases; unmatched junction nucleotides: 8. The CDR3 consists of 15 residues. CDR3 sequence: CARAETSGSADTQYF. DNA for the CDR3: TGCGCCAGGGCCGAGACTAGCGGGAGTGCAGATACGCAGTATTTT.

The V and J genes are TRBV5-1 and TRBJ2-3; D is uncertain. Germline-derived CDR1 and CDR2 are SGHRS and YFSETQ. The CDR3 is 15 amino acids. Trimming pared 4 bases from V and 0 bases from J, leaving 12 bases between. CDR3 protein: CASSPQTSSTDTQYF. In nucleotides, the CDR3 is TGCGCCAGCAGCCCGCAGACTTCTAGCACAGATACGCAGTATTTT.

The V and J genes are TRBV4-2 and TRBJ1-2; TRBD1 aligns across 7 bases. V trimming: 0 bases; J trimming: 6 bases; junction bases outside the gene matches: 13. The CDR3 length is 17 residues. The germline V gene encodes CDR1 LGHNA and CDR2 YNFKEQ. CDR3 nucleotide sequence: TGTGCCAGCAGCCAAGATCGGGACAGCCTAAAGGGGAATGGCTACACCTTC. Protein sequence: CASSQDRDSLKGNGYTF.

The genes are TRBV7-2 and TRBJ2-3; TRBD2 matches at 7 bases. The J segment lost 4 bases and the V segment lost 0 bases, leaving 4 bases of the junction unmatched. The CDR3 is 15 amino acids. The V gene's germline CDR1 is SGHTA and CDR2 FQGNSA. In nucleotides, the CDR3 is TGTGCCAGCAGCTTAGCGCTGGGGGGGTCAGATACGCAGTATTTT. Residues: CASSLALGGSDTQYF.

The chain has TRBV6-1 and TRBJ2-7; 11 positions agree with TRBD2. CDR1 and CDR2 from the germline V gene are MNHNS and SASEGT. The J segment lost 4 bases and the V segment lost 6 bases, leaving 8 bases of the junction unmatched. The CDR3 runs to 15 residues. CDR3 sequence (DNA): TGTGCCAGCAGAGATCGACTAGCGGGACTTTACGAGCAGTACTTC. Amino acid sequence: CASRDRLAGLYEQYF.

This rearrangement joins TRBV19 to TRBJ1-5; D unresolved. Trimming removed 5 bases at V and 4 bases at J, with 9 bases between. The CDR3 loop spans 13 amino acids. The germline V gene encodes CDR1 LNHDA and CDR2 SQIVND (reference sequence). Here the CDR3 DNA reads TGTGCCAGTAGTGAACAGCTAAATCAGCCCCAGCATTTT. Residues: CASSEQLNQPQHF.

The chain is built from TRBV27 and TRBJ2-7; tentative D call: TRBD2 (6 bases). Germline V gene lookup returns CDR1 MNHEY and CDR2 SMNVEV (reference sequence). The V gene lost 2 bases and the J gene lost 7 bases, with 15 bases spanning the gap. This CDR3 contains 14 residues. This chain's CDR3 is CASSLKNLGGEQYF. CDR3 DNA sequence: TGTGCCAGCAGTTTAAAGAATTTGGGGGGTGAGCAGTACTTC.

The chain has TRBV7-6 and TRBJ2-5, with 7 bases fitting TRBD2. The CDR3 is made up of 15 amino acids. The V gene's germline CDR1 is SGHVS and CDR2 FNYEAQ. V shed 5 bases and J 0 bases; nucleotides not matched to a gene: 6. The CDR3 nucleotides read TGTGCCAGCAGCCCCTGGAGCGGGAACCAAGAGACCCAGTACTTC. Protein product: CASSPWSGNQETQYF. The full variable domain, completed using reference TRBV7-6 and TRBJ2-5, is GAGVSQSPRYKVTKRGQDVALRCDPISGHVSLYWYRQALGQGPEFLTYFNYEAQQDKSGLPNDRFSAERPEGSISTLTIQRTEQRDSAMYRCASSPWSGNQETQYFGPGTRLLVL.

CDR3 region: CASSTVGAPGDEQYF. The CDR3 nucleotides are TGTGCCAGCAGCACTGTAGGGGCCCCGGGGGACGAGCAGTACTTC. The rearrangement joins TRBV9 to TRBJ2-7; a possible D gene is TRBD2 (6 bases). Per germline, CDR1 SGDLS and CDR2 YYNGEE. The CDR3 is made up of 15 amino acids. V gave up 4 bases and J gave up 5 bases, with 19 bases separating them.

The rearrangement uses TRBV5-6 and TRBJ2-3; 11 bases are a match to TRBD2. The CDR3 has 16 amino acids. In germline, CDR1 is SGHDT, CDR2 YYEEEE. The V gene end was trimmed by 4 bases and the J gene end by 6 bases; junction bases not matched to a gene: 10. The CDR3 loop is CASSARGLAGADTQYF. As DNA, the CDR3 is TGTGCCAGCAGCGCTCGCGGACTAGCGGGCGCTGATACGCAGTATTTT.

This chain connects TRBV4-3 to TRBJ1-4; 7 bases are shared with TRBD1. V was pared by 1 base and J by 7 bases, with 6 bases of the junction left unmatched. The CDR3 extends over 15 amino acids. Looked up from germline, CDR1 is LGHNA and CDR2 is YSLEER. CDR3 sequence (DNA): TGCGCCAGCAGCCAAGGGTGGGGGACAGCTGAAAAACTGTTTTTT. Translation gives CASSQGWGTAEKLFF.

The count of this clone is one. This chain joins TRBV9 and TRBJ2-3; perhaps TRBD2 as D (5 bases). The germline V gene has CDR1 SGDLS and CDR2 YYNGEE. CDR3 length equals 14 residues. V was shortened by 2 bases and J by 4 bases, with 11 bases between the two germline ends. CDR3 amino acids: CASSVRTGADTQYF. In DNA form, the CDR3 reads TGTGCCAGCAGCGTTCGGACTGGGGCAGATACGCAGTATTTT. The whole variable domain, remainder taken from reference TRBV9 and TRBJ2-3, is DSGVTQTPKHLITATGQRVTLRCSPRSGDLSVYWYQQSLDQGLQFLIQYYNGEERAKGNILERFSAQQFPDLHSELNLSSLELGDSALYFCASSVRTGADTQYFGPGTRLTVL.